The 19 T cell receptor beta chains below come from one sample, sequenced in a study of blood T cell repertoires in COVID-19. Sequencing was performed with immunoSEQ multiplex PCR; in TCRdb, only in-frame clones are kept and a portion is missing. The sample gives about 260,000 clones, 88% of which show up once; roughly 10% is in the top ten. Material for sequencing was peripheral blood. These TCRs come from a woman in her seventies with COVID-19, enrolled during active disease.

This chain joins TRBV15 and TRBJ1-5, with 10 bases fitting TRBD1. The CDR3 runs to 15 residues. The trim removed 8 bases at V and 4 bases at J, leaving 8 bases unmatched. The germline V gene encodes CDR1 LNHNV and CDR2 YYDKDF (reference sequence). The CDR3 region has the DNA TGTGCCACCGGGACCGGGACAGGGGATAATCAGCCCCAGCATTTT. This translates into CATGTGTGDNQPQHF.

In DNA form, the CDR3 reads TGTGCCAGCAGCTTAGTAGCGGCTAGCGGGATGGTCTTCTACGAGCAGTACTTC. Protein product: CASSLVAASGMVFYEQYF. This sequence joins TRBV7-8 and TRBJ2-7, with TRBD2 matching over 9 bases. With V trimmed by 1 base and J by 3 bases, 13 bases remained unmatched. CDR1 and CDR2 from the germline V gene are SGHVS and FQNEAQ. This CDR3 has 18 residues.

A single count supports this clone. This rearrangement joins TRBV28 to TRBJ2-3; a weak D match, TRBD1 (6 bases). The germline CDR1 and CDR2 sequences are MDHEN and SYDVKM. The CDR3 covers 15 residues. V was cut by 3 bases and J by 6 bases, with 16 bases left in between. The CDR3 sequence is CASSFQQGLGDTQYF. CDR3 coding DNA: TGTGCCAGCAGTTTCCAACAGGGTTTAGGGGATACGCAGTATTTT.

The CDR3 reads CAHGRGGVAYEQYF. In DNA, the CDR3 is TGTGCCCATGGTCGGGGGGGGGTAGCCTACGAGCAGTACTTC. This chain links TRBV30 with TRBJ2-7; TRBD2 aligns across 8 bases. The CDR3 extends over 14 amino acids. Germline V lookup: CDR1 GTSNPN, CDR2 SVGIG (reference sequence). Trimming took 8 bases from V and 2 from J; bases not matched to a gene: 11.

The chain links TRBV7-8 to TRBJ2-7; weak D call: TRBD2 (5 bases). The CDR3 length is 15 residues. Germline CDR1 and CDR2: SGHVS and FQNEAQ. V lost 2 bases to trimming and J lost 0 bases, with 11 bases between them. CDR3 loop: CASSLTAVLSYEQYF. The CDR3 DNA reads TGTGCCAGCAGCTTAACAGCGGTCCTCTCCTACGAGCAGTACTTC.

V usage is TRBV5-8 and J usage is TRBJ2-1, with 9 bases aligning to TRBD2. Germline V gene sequence: CDR1 SGHTS, CDR2 YDEGEE. The length of the CDR3 is 15 residues. The V segment lost 2 bases and the J segment 7 bases; nucleotides outside the gene matches: 7. Written as DNA, the CDR3 is TGTGCCAGCAGCTTCGGTAGCGGGAGTCCGAATGAGCAGTTCTTC. Translating it yields CASSFGSGSPNEQFF.

V usage is TRBV3-1 (or the pseudogene TRBV3-2) and J usage is TRBJ2-1, with 11 bases fitting TRBD1. Germline CDR1 is LGHDT and CDR2 is YNNKEL (reference sequence). The CDR3 is made up of 15 amino acids. Trimming at V came to 7 bases and at J to 6 bases, leaving 8 bases not matched to a gene. CDR3: CASKTGTGGSNEQFF. The DNA of the CDR3 is TGTGCCAGCAAAACCGGGACAGGGGGAAGCAATGAGCAGTTCTTC.

This chain uses TRBV2 with TRBJ2-5; possibly TRBD2 for D (6 bases). Germline values: CDR1 SNHLY, CDR2 FYNNEI. V lost 6 bases and J lost 6, with 20 bases in between. There are 15 residues in the CDR3. CDR3 DNA: TGTGCCAGCAGCCCGGGGGAGATGCCTAACCAGACCCAGTACTTC. This encodes CASSPGEMPNQTQYF.

The J gene is TRBJ1-1, the V gene TRBV7-9; 9 nucleotides match TRBD1. This CDR3 region has 15 residues. Unmatched junction bases numbered 8, after V lost 5 bases and J lost 4 bases. The germline CDR1 and CDR2 sequences are SEHNR and FQNEAQ (reference sequence). The CDR3 here is CASSPFGQGSTEAFF. DNA for the CDR3: TGTGCCAGCAGCCCCTTCGGACAGGGGAGCACTGAAGCTTTCTTT.

This chain joins TRBV7-2 and TRBJ2-1; tentative D call: TRBD2 (6 bases). The V end was cut by 7 bases, the J end by 0 bases, with 13 bases between. CDR1 and CDR2 from the germline V gene are SGHTA and FQGNSA. The CDR3 runs 15 residues. CDR3 sequence: CASTPFGSSYNEQFF. The CDR3 DNA follows: TGTGCCAGCACCCCCTTCGGGAGCTCCTACAATGAGCAGTTCTTC.

This sequence joins TRBV14 and TRBJ1-2, with D tentatively TRBD1 (5 bases). Germline V gives CDR1 SGHDN, CDR2 FVKESK. The CDR3 runs to 13 residues. Trimming removed 6 bases from V and 4 bases from J, with 12 bases in between. For the CDR3, the DNA is TGTGCCAGCAGTGTGACAGCTAGCTATGGCTACACCTTC. Its protein is CASSVTASYGYTF.

The genes are TRBV10-1 and TRBJ2-1; D is uncertain. Trimming pared 7 bases from V and 7 bases from J, leaving 17 bases between. The germline V gene has CDR1 WNHNN and CDR2 SYGVQD (reference sequence). The CDR3 spans 14 residues. The CDR3 loop is CASNTPATGNEQFF. Here the CDR3 DNA reads TGCGCCAGCAACACTCCAGCAACCGGGAATGAGCAGTTCTTC.

The chain recombines TRBV3-1 (or the pseudogene TRBV3-2) with TRBJ2-3, with 9 positions matching TRBD1. The J segment lost 2 bases and the V segment lost 7 bases, leaving 4 bases of the junction unmatched. This CDR3 comprises 14 residues. In germline, CDR1 is LGHDT, CDR2 YNNKEL (reference sequence). DNA for the CDR3: TGTGCCAGCACCGGGACAGGGAACACAGATACGCAGTATTTT. Translated: CASTGTGNTDTQYF.

The chain uses TRBV2 and TRBJ1-2; no definite D call. Germline loops: CDR1 SNHLY, CDR2 FYNNEI. The ends were cut back, 0 bases at V and 8 bases at J, with 25 bases in the middle. The CDR3 has 18 amino acids. The CDR3 protein is CASSEARARAGLARGYTF. DNA of the CDR3: TGTGCCAGCAGTGAAGCAAGGGCCCGAGCGGGGTTAGCTCGCGGCTACACCTTC. Complete variable domain (other parts from reference TRBV2 and TRBJ1-2): EPEVTQTPSHQVTQMGQEVILRCVPISNHLYFYWYRQILGQKVEFLVSFYNNEISEKSEIFDDQFSVERPDGSNFTLKIRSTKLEDSAMYFCASSEARARAGLARGYTFGSGTRLTVV.

This chain links TRBV30 with TRBJ2-7; D may be TRBD2 (6 bases). Trimming stripped 0 bases from V and 0 bases from J, with 9 bases between. The CDR3 runs 14 residues. CDR1 and CDR2 (germline): GTSNPN, SVGIG (reference sequence). CDR3 sequence (DNA): TGTGCCTGGAGTGTGGGGGGAGCCTCCTACGAGCAGTACTTC. Protein: CAWSVGGASYEQYF.

The chain links TRBV19 to TRBJ2-3; 9 positions agree with TRBD1. J was trimmed by 2 bases and V by 3 bases; bases with no gene match: 6. The CDR3 consists of 16 residues. Per germline, CDR1 LNHDA and CDR2 SQIVND (reference sequence). As DNA, the CDR3 is TGTGCCAGTAGTATTCCCGGACAGGGGATCACAGATACGCAGTATTTT. It codes for CASSIPGQGITDTQYF.

The genes are TRBV19 and TRBJ1-5; D not resolved. This CDR3 has 14 residues. Germline V CDR1 and CDR2: LNHDA, SQIVND (reference sequence). Deletions cut 6 bases from V and 6 bases from J, with 15 bases between. CDR3 sequence reads: CASSLSLFRQPQHF. The CDR3 region has the DNA TGTGCCAGTAGCCTCTCCCTCTTTCGTCAGCCCCAGCATTTT.

The V and J genes are TRBV18 and TRBJ1-2, with a possible D match to TRBD1 (5 bases). The CDR3 totals 13 residues. Trimming stripped 6 bases from V and 7 bases from J, with 15 bases between. Germline lookup yields CDR1 KGHSH and CDR2 LQKENI. In nucleotides, the CDR3 is TGTGCCAGCTCCCCGGGGAGGGACTCTGGCTACACCTTC. The encoded protein is CASSPGRDSGYTF. Variable domain in full (rest from reference TRBV18 and TRBJ1-2): NAGVMQNPRHLVRRRGQEARLRCSPMKGHSHVYWYRQLPEEGLKFMVYLQKENIIDESGMPKERFSAEFPKEGPSILRIQQVVRGDSAAYFCASSPGRDSGYTFGSGTRLTVV.

The V gene is TRBV5-6, the J gene TRBJ1-4; possibly TRBD1 for D (6 bases). There are 15 residues in the CDR3. Germline V gene lookup returns CDR1 SGHDT and CDR2 YYEEEE. The ends were cut back, 3 bases at V and 7 bases at J, with 16 bases in the middle. This chain's CDR3 is CASSYQGGVSEKLFF. The CDR3 region has the DNA TGTGCCAGCAGCTACCAAGGGGGGGTCTCTGAAAAACTGTTTTTT.